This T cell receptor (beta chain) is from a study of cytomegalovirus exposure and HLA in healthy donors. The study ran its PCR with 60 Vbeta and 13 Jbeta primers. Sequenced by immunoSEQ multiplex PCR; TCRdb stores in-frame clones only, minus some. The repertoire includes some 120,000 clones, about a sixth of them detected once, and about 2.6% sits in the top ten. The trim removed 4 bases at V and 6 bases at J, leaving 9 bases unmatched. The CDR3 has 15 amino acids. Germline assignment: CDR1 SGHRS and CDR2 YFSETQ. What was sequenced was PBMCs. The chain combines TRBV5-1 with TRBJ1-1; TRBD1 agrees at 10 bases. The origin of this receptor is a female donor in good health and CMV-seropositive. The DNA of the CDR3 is TGCGCCAGCAGCCTAAGGACAGGGGGGGACGCTGAAGCTTTCTTT. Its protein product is CASSLRTGGDAEAFF.